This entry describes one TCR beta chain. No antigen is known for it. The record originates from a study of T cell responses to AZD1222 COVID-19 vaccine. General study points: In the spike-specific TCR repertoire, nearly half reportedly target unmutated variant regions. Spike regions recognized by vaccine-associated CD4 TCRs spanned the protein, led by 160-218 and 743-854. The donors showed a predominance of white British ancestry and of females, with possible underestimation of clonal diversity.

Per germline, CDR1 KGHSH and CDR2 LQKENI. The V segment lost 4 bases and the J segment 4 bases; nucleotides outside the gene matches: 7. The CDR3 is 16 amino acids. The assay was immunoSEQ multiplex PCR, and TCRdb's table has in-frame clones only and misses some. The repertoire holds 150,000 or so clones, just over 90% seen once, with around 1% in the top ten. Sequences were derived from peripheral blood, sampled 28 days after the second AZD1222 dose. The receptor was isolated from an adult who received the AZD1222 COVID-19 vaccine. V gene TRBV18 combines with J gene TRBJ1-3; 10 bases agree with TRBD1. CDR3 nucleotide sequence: TGTGCCAGCTCACTGGGACAGGGGACGAACGGAAACACCATATATTTT. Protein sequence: CASSLGQGTNGNTIYF.